These T cell receptor beta chains were read from a single sample in a study of blood T cells in healthy people across ages. MiXCR was run by TCRdb on the 5' RACE reads, yielding one entry per CDR3 protein. Of under 850,000 distinct CDR3 sequences in the sample, approximately 35% were seen once. Sequencing was done on a sample of blood. Every receptor here comes from a man younger than 30 in good health. The CDR3 runs from the conserved cysteine through the conserved F or W. D genes are given only for firm matches. Part of the rows lack a size; the others show once, few, many or a class for expanded clones.

clone_size j_call d_call v_call cdr3_nt cdr3_aa
few TRBJ1-5 . TRBV20-1 TGCAGTGCTACAGGGATTTCCAATCAGCCCCAGCATTTT CSATGISNQPQHF
. TRBJ2-7 . TRBV28 TGTGCCAGCAGTTTATGGGGGAGCGAGCAGTACTTC CASSLWGSEQYF
many TRBJ1-2 . TRBV20-1 TGCAGTGCTAGAGATGGTGCCAGGGCGGTGGGTGGCTACACCTTC CSARDGARAVGGYTF
. TRBJ1-1 . TRBV2 TGTGCCAGCATGAAGGGGGAGGGCACTGAAGCTTTCTTT CASMKGEGTEAFF
. TRBJ2-5 . TRBV5-4 TGTGCCAGCAGCGTTTTAGGAGGGACGTGGGAGACCCAGTACTTC CASSVLGGTWETQYF
few TRBJ2-7 . TRBV5-1 TGCGCCAGCAGCGTATCCGGACCCAGCTCCTACGAGCAGTACTTC CASSVSGPSSYEQYF
. TRBJ1-2 TRBD1 TRBV6-5 TGTGCCAGCAGTTACACTAGAGGGACAGGGGACTATGGCTACACCTTC CASSYTRGTGDYGYTF
few TRBJ2-3 TRBD1 TRBV2 TGTGCCAGCAGTGAAACGGGACAGGGGAGATGGAGCACAGATACGCAGTATTTT CASSETGQGRWSTDTQYF
. TRBJ2-1 TRBD1 TRBV20-1 TGCAGTGCTAGAGCAGCCGGGACAGGGGGGAATGAGCAGTTCTTC CSARAAGTGGNEQFF
few TRBJ2-3 . TRBV20-1 TGCAGTGCCTCCCTTAAAAGTGATACGCAGTATTTT CSASLKSDTQYF
. TRBJ2-3 . TRBV27 TGTGCCAGCAGTTTATCTCTAGAACAGGATACGCAGTATTTT CASSLSLEQDTQYF
. TRBJ2-5 . TRBV7-2 TGTGCCAGCAGCTTAGGATATCGGGAGACCCAGTACTTC CASSLGYRETQYF
. TRBJ2-7 TRBD1 TRBV5-1 TGCGCCAGCAATGAACAGGGGCCCGTCTACGAGCAGTACTTC CASNEQGPVYEQYF
. TRBJ2-5 . TRBV18 TGTGCCAGCTCACCACCTACATCCGAAGAGACCCAGTACTTC CASSPPTSEETQYF
. TRBJ2-3 TRBD1 TRBV10-3 TGTGCCATTGGACAGGAGGTTACAGATACGCAGTATTTT CAIGQEVTDTQYF
many TRBJ2-7 . TRBV5-1 TGCGCCAGCAGCCAAACGGCAGGGACTTACTACGAGCAGTACTTC CASSQTAGTYYEQYF
. TRBJ2-3 . TRBV21-1 TGTGCCCGCCAGGGGCGGTGGGATACGCAGTATTTT CARQGRWDTQYF
. TRBJ2-3 . TRBV7-2 TGTGCCAGCAGCCCGGAAGGGGCAGGGCTAGTAGATACGCAGTATTTT CASSPEGAGLVDTQYF
few TRBJ2-3 TRBD2 TRBV5-1 TGCGCCAGCAGCTTGACTAGCGGATCGAGCACAGATACGCAGTATTTT CASSLTSGSSTDTQYF
. TRBJ1-5 TRBD1 TRBV6-6 TGTGCCAGCAGTTCCATGACAGGGGGGGGTCAGCCCCAGCATTTT CASSSMTGGGQPQHF
few TRBJ1-1 . TRBV20-1 TGCAGTGCTAGAGATCCGGGCGGGTCGGACACTGAAGCTTTCTTT CSARDPGGSDTEAFF
many TRBJ1-2 . TRBV7-9 TGTGCCAGCAGCGAGGATTATGGCTACACCTTC CASSEDYGYTF
. TRBJ1-5 TRBD1 TRBV30 TGTGCCTGGGGGACAGGGATAAATCAGCCCCAGCATTTT CAWGTGINQPQHF
. TRBJ2-1 TRBD1 TRBV12-3/TRBV12-4 TGTGCCAGCAGTTTGACAGGGGGAGGGGAGACCCAGTTCTTC CASSLTGGGETQFF
. TRBJ2-6 . TRBV6-2/TRBV6-3 TGTGCCAGCAGTTTATTCGGGCGCGGGCACCAGCGCTCTGGGGCCAACGTCCTGACTTTC CASSLFGRGHQRSGANVLTF
. TRBJ1-1 TRBD1 TRBV12-3/TRBV12-4 TGTGCCAGCACCCAAGGGACAGGTTATTTCGACACTGAAGCTTTCTTT CASTQGTGYFDTEAFF
few TRBJ2-7 TRBD2 TRBV5-1 TGCGCCAGCAGCCCTAGCGGGGGAACCTCTAATGAGCAGTACTTC CASSPSGGTSNEQYF
. TRBJ2-3 TRBD2 TRBV20-1 TGCAGTGCTATCCCGGCGGGGGGCGGGGCAGATACGCAGTATTTT CSAIPAGGGADTQYF
. TRBJ2-2 . TRBV20-1 TGCAGTGGAAGGGGGGATAACACCGGGGAGCTGTTTTTT CSGRGDNTGELFF
. TRBJ1-1 . TRBV6-5 TGTGCCAGCAGTTACCGAGTCGGGGGCCCTGAAGCTTTCTTT CASSYRVGGPEAFF
. TRBJ1-3 . TRBV5-1 TGCGCCAGCAGCTTGGGTGCGCACTCTGGAAACACCATATATTTT CASSLGAHSGNTIYF
many TRBJ2-1 . TRBV4-3 TGCGCCAGCAGCCAAGAAGGAGACTACAATGAGCAGTTCTTC CASSQEGDYNEQFF
many TRBJ2-1 TRBD1 TRBV7-2 TGTGCCAGCAGCTTAATACTCACGAGACAGGGGAACAATGAGCAGTTCTTC CASSLILTRQGNNEQFF
. TRBJ2-7 TRBD1 TRBV9 TGTGCCAGCAGCGTAGAACAGGGGGCCAATGAGCAGTACTTC CASSVEQGANEQYF
few TRBJ2-7 TRBD2 TRBV20-1 TGCAGTGCTAGAAAAGGTACTAGCGTACAGTCCTACGAGCAGTACTTC CSARKGTSVQSYEQYF
. TRBJ1-1 TRBD1 TRBV20-1 TGCAGTGCTAGAGGGGACAGGGGGCGTAAAGCTTTCTTT CSARGDRGRKAFF
few TRBJ2-1 . TRBV5-1 TGCGCCAGCAGCTTGGGACTGGACAGTGGGGATGAGCAGTTCTTC CASSLGLDSGDEQFF
many TRBJ1-5 TRBD1 TRBV20-1 TGCAGTGCTGTCTCAGGGGGTCGTAACAATCAGCCCCAGCATTTT CSAVSGGRNNQPQHF
. TRBJ1-1 TRBD1 TRBV7-8 TGTGCCAGCAGCATTCCACAGGGGGAGAACACTGAAGCTTTCTTT CASSIPQGENTEAFF
few TRBJ1-2 . TRBV7-2 TGTGCCAGCAGTCTCCCCCCGCAGGGCGCCTATGGCTACACCTTC CASSLPPQGAYGYTF
many TRBJ2-7 TRBD1 TRBV12-3/TRBV12-4 TGTGCCAGCAGTTTATCCGGGGACAGGGTCCACGAGCAGTACTTC CASSLSGDRVHEQYF
few TRBJ2-7 . TRBV5-6 TGTGCCAGCAGCCGTCCCTGGGGGGCGCCCCACGAGCAGTACTTC CASSRPWGAPHEQYF
few TRBJ2-5 . TRBV12-3/TRBV12-4 TGTGCCAGCAGTTTAGACCCAGACCAGGAGACCCAGTACTTC CASSLDPDQETQYF
. TRBJ2-1 TRBD2 TRBV6-2/TRBV6-3 TGTGCCAGCACCCCCACAACCGGGACTAGCGGATACAATGAGCAGTTCTTC CASTPTTGTSGYNEQFF
. TRBJ2-7 TRBD2 TRBV7-9 TGTGCCCTCGAGGGTGCTAGCGGGGGTACCTACGAGCAGTACTTC CALEGASGGTYEQYF
. TRBJ2-6 . TRBV7-2 TGTGCCAGCAGCCCCCAAGGAATCACTAGTTCTGGGGCCAACGTCCTGACTTTC CASSPQGITSSGANVLTF
. TRBJ2-5 . TRBV6-5 TGTGCCAGCAGTTCGAACTGGGAGACCCAGTACTTC CASSSNWETQYF
many TRBJ2-7 . TRBV6-2/TRBV6-3 TGTGCCAGCAGTTACTTAACAGAAGCATACGAGCAGTACTTC CASSYLTEAYEQYF